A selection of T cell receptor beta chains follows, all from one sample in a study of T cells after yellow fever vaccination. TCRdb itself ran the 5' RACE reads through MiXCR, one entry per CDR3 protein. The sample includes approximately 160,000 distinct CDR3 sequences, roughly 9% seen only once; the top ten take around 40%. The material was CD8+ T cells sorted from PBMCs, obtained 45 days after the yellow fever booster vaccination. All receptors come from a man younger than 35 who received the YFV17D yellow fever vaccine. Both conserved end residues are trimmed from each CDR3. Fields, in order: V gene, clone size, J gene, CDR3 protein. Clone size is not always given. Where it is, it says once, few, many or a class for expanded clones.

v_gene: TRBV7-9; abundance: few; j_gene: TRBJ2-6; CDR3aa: ASSRTTSGANVLT
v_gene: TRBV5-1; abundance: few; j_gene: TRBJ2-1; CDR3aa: ASSQIGQGAYEQF
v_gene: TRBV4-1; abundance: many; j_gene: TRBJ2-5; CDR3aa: ASSQGDNLSWETQY
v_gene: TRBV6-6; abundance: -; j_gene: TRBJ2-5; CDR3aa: ASMRDPWETQY
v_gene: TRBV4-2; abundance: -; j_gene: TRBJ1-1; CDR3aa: ASSQDPFRADYTEAF
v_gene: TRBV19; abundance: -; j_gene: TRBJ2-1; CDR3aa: ASSISEPSSYNEQF
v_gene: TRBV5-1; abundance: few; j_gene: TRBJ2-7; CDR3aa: ASRDPSYEQY
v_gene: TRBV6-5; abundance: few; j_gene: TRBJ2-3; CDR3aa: ASKGQLGSSTDTQY
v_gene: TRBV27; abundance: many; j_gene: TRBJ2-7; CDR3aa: ASRLGLATYEQY
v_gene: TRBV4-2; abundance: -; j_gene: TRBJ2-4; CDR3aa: ASSQLTLAKNIQY